This T cell receptor beta chain was obtained from a study of cytomegalovirus exposure and HLA in healthy donors. Looking at the study overall: In a previous analysis, 117 million unique TCR beta sequences were found from some 180 million T cells. Membership in the Caucasian-associated ancestry cluster was found for 81% of approximately 380 genotyped donors. Regarding the study as a whole: Most of the CMV-associated TCR beta chains (in a later analysis) appeared to be HLA-restricted.

Everyone who donated was a healthy bone marrow donor. In the case of this clone: Its antigen is currently unknown.

The PCR was carried out with 60 Vbeta primers and 13 Jbeta primers. Method: immunoSEQ multiplex PCR; TCRdb's copy keeps in-frame clones and lacks some. The sample consists of approximately 88,000 clones, more than 60% of them appearing once. The CDR3 spans 15 residues. V was pared by 8 bases and J by 4 bases, with 11 bases of the junction left unmatched. Germline loops: CDR1 MRHNA, CDR2 SNTAGT. The chain couples TRBV6-4 to TRBJ2-3; 8 nucleotides align to TRBD1. The source is a man aged 45-65 years in good health and CMV-seropositive. The sequencing input was PBMCs. The CDR3 sequence: CASEGGTGSADTQYF. In DNA form, the CDR3 reads TGTGCCAGCGAAGGAGGGACAGGTAGTGCAGATACGCAGTATTTT.